The clone carrying this TCR beta chain showed up just a few times. This sample stems from a study of blood T cell repertoires in COVID-19. Looked up from germline, CDR1 is SNHLY and CDR2 is FYNNEI. Trimming took 3 bases from V and 0 from J, leaving 9 bases between them. The CDR3 length is 15 residues. Libraries were prepared by immunoSEQ multiplex PCR; TCRdb keeps only in-frame clonotypes and omits some of them. The sample has roughly 53,000 clones, around nine tenths seen once. The TCR sequence derives from a woman between 40 and 55 years old with active COVID-19. This chain links TRBV2 with TRBJ1-3; D might be TRBD1 (5 bases). The sequenced sample was peripheral blood. The CDR3 protein is CASSDRAYSGNTIYF. The CDR3 DNA sequence: TGTGCCAGCAGTGACAGGGCTTACTCTGGAAACACCATATATTTT.